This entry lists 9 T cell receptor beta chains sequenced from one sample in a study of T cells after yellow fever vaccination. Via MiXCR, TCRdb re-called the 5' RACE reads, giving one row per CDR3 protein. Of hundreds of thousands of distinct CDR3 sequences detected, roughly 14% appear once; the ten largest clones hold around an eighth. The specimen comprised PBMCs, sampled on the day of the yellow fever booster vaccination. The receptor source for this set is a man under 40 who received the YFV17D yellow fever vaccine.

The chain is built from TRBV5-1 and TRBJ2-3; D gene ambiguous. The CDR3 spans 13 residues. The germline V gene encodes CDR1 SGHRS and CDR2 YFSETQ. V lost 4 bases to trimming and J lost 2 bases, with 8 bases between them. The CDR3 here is CASSLEYTDTQYF. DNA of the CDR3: TGCGCCAGCAGCCTAGAATACACAGATACGCAGTATTTT.

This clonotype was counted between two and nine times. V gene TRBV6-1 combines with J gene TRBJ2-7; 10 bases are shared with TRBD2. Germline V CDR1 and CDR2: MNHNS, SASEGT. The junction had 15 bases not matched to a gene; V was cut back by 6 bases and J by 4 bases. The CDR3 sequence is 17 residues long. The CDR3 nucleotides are TGTGCCAGCAGACCATCTAGCGGGAGTCCCTTGGGGTACGAGCAGTACTTC. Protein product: CASRPSSGSPLGYEQYF.

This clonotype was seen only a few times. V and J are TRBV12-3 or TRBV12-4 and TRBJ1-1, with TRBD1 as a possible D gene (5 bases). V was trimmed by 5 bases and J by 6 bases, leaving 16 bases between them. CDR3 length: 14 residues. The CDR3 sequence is CASSPVRGVPEAFF. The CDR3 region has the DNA TGTGCCAGCAGTCCAGTACGGGGCGTCCCTGAAGCTTTCTTT.

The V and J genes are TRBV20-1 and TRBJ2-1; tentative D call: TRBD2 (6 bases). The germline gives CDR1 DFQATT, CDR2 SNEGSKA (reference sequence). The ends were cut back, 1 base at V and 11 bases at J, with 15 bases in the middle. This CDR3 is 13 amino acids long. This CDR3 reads CSARVTPGTQQFF. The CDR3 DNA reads TGCAGTGCTAGAGTGACACCCGGGACTCAGCAGTTCTTC.

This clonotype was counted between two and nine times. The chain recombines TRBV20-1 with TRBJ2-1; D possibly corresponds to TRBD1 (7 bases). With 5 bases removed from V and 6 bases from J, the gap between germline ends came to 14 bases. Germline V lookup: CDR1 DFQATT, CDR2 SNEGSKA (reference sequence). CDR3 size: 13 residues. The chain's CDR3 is CSAGGDSTNEQFF. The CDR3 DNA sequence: TGCAGTGCTGGAGGGGACAGCACCAATGAGCAGTTCTTC.

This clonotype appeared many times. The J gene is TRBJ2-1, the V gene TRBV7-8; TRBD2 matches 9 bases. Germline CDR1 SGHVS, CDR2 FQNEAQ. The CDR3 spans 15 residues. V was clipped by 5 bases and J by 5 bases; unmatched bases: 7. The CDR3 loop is CASSLNSGRDNEQFF. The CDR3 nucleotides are TGTGCCAGCAGCCTCAATAGCGGGAGAGACAATGAGCAGTTCTTC.

CDR3 bases: TGTGCCAGCAGTCCAACCAGGGGGTCAGGGACAGATACGCAGTATTTT. Translated: CASSPTRGSGTDTQYF. This chain uses TRBV28 with TRBJ2-3, with 7 bases matching TRBD1. Germline trimming cut 5 bases from V and 3 bases from J; bases unmatched to any gene: 11. The CDR3 has 16 amino acids. The V gene's germline CDR1 is MDHEN and CDR2 SYDVKM.

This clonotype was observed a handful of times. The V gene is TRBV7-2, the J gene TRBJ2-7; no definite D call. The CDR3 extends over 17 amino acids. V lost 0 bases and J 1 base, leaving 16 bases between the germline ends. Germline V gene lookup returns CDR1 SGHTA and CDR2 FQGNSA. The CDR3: CASSLAIGDSLSYEQYF. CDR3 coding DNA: TGTGCCAGCAGCTTAGCGATAGGAGACTCCCTGTCCTACGAGCAGTACTTC.

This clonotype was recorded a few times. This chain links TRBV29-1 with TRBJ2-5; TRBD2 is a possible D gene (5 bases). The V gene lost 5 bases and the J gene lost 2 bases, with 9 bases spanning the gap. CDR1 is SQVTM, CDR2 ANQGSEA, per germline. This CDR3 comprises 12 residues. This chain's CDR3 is CSVKSGQETQYF. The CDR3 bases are TGCAGCGTTAAAAGCGGTCAAGAGACCCAGTACTTC.